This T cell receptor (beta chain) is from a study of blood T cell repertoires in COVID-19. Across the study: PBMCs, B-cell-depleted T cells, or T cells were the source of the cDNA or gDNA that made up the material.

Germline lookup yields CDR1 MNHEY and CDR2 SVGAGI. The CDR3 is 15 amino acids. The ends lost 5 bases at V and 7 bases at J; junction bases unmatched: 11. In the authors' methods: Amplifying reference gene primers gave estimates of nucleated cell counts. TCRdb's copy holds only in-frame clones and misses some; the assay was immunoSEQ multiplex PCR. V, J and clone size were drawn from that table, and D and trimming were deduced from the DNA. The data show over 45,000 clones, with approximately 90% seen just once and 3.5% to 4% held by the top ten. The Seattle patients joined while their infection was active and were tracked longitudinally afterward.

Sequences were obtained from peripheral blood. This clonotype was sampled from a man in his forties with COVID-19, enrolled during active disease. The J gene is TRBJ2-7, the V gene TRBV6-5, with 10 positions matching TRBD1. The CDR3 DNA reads TGTGCCAGCAGTCTTTCACGACAGGGGGCGCGAGAGCAGTACTTC. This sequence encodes CASSLSRQGAREQYF.